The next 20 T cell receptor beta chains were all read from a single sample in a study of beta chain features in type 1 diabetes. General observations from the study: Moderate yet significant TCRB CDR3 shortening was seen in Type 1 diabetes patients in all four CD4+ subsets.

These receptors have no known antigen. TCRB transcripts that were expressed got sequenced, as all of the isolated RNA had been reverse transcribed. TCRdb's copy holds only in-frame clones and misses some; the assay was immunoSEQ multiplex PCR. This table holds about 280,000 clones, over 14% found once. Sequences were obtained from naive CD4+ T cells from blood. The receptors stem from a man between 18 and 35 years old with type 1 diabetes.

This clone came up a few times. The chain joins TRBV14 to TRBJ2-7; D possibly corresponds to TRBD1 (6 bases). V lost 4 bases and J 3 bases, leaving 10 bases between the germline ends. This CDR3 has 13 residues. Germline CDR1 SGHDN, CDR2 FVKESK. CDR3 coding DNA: TGTGCCAGCAGCCGAATGGACAGCTACGAGCAGTACTTC. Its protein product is CASSRMDSYEQYF.

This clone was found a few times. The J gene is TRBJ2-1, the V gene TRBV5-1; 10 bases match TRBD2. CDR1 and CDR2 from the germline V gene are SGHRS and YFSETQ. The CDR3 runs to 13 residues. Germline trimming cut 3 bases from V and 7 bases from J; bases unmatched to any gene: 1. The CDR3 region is CASSSLAGNEQFF. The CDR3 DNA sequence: TGCGCCAGCAGCTCACTAGCGGGGAATGAGCAGTTCTTC.

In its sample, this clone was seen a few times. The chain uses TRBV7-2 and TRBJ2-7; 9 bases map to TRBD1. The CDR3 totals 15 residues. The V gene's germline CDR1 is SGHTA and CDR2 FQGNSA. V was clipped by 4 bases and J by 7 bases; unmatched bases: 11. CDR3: CASSWPGTGSWEQYF. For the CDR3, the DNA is TGTGCCAGCAGCTGGCCGGGGACAGGGTCATGGGAGCAGTACTTC.

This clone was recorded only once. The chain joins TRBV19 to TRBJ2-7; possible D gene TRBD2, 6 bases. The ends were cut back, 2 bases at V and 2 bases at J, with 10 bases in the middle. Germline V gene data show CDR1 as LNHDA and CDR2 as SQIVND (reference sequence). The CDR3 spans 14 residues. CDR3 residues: CASSINGGPYEQYF. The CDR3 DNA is TGTGCCAGTAGTATAAACGGGGGTCCCTACGAGCAGTACTTC.

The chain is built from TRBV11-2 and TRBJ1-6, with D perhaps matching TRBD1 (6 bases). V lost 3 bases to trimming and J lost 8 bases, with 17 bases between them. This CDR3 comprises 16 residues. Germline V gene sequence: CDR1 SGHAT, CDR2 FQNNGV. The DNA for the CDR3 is TGTGCCAGCAGCTTGGGGTCGGGGGGCAGATATTCACCCCTCCACTTT. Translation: CASSLGSGGRYSPLHF.

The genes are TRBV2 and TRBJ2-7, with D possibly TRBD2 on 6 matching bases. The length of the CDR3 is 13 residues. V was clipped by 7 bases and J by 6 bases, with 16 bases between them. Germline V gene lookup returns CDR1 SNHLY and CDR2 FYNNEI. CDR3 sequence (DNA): TGTGCCAGCACCGCGTTGCGGGACGCCGAGCAGTACTTC. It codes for CASTALRDAEQYF.

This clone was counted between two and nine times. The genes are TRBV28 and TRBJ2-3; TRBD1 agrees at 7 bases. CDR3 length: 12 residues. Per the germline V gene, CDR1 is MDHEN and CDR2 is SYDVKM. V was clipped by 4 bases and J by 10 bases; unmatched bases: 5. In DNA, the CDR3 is TGTGCCAGCAGTTCCAACAGGGGAGCGCAGTATTTT. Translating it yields CASSSNRGAQYF.

CDR3 in DNA: TGTGCCAGCTCACCACTCGGAGGACAAGAGACCCAGTACTTC. It encodes CASSPLGGQETQYF. The chain joins TRBV18 to TRBJ2-5, with D possibly matching TRBD2 (5 bases). The CDR3 length is 14 residues. Germline CDR1 is KGHSH and CDR2 is LQKENI. Trimming took 1 base from V and 2 from J, leaving 8 bases between them.

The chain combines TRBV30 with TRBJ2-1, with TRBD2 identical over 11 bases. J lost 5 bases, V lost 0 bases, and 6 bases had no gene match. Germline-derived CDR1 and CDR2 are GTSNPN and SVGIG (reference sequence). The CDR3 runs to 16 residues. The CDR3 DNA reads TGTGCCTGGAGTGTGGGACTAGCGGTACTCCACAATGAGCAGTTCTTC. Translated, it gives CAWSVGLAVLHNEQFF. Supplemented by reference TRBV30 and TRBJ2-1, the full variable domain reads SQTIHQWPATLVQPVGSPLSLECTVEGTSNPNLYWYRQAAGRGLQLLFYSVGIGQISSEVPQNLSASRPQDRQFILSSKKLLLSDSGFYLCAWSVGLAVLHNEQFFGPGTRLTVL.

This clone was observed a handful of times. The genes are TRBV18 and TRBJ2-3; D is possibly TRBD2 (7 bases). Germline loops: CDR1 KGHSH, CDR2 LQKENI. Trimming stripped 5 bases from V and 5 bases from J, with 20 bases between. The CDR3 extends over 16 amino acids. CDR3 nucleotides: TGTGCCAGCTCAGGGGGGGGCCCCCCTTCGCAAGATACGCAGTATTTT. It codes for CASSGGGPPSQDTQYF.

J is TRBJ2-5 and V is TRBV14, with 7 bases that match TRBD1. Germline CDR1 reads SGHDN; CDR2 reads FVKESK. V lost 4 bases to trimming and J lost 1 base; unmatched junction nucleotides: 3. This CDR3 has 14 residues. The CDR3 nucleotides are TGTGCCAGCAGCCCGGGACAGCCCCAAGAGACCCAGTACTTC. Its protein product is CASSPGQPQETQYF.

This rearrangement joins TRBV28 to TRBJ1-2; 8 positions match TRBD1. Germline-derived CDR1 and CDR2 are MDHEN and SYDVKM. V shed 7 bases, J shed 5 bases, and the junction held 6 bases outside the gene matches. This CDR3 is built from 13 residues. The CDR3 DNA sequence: TGTGCCAGCATCTCTACAGGGGGTTATGGCTACACCTTC. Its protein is CASISTGGYGYTF.

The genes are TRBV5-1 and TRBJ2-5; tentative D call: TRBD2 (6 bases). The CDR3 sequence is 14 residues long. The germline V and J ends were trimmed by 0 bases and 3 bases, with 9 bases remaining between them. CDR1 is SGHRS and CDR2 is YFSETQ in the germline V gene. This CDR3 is CASSLVWGEETQYF. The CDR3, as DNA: TGCGCCAGCAGCTTGGTGTGGGGGGAAGAGACCCAGTACTTC.

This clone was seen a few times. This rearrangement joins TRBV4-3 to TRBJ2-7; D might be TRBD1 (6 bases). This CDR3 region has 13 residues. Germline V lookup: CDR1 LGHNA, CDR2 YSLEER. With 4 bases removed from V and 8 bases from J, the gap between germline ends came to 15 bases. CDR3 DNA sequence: TGCGCCAGCAGCCTCGGACCTAGGGACAAGCAGTACTTC. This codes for CASSLGPRDKQYF.

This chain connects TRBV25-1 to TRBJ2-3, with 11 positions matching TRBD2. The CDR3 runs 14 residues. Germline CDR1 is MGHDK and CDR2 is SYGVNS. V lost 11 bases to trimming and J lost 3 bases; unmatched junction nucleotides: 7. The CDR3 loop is CAAGLAGGTDTQYF. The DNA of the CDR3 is TGTGCCGCGGGGCTAGCGGGAGGTACAGATACGCAGTATTTT. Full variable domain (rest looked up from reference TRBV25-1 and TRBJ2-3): EADIYQTPRYLVIGTGKKITLECSQTMGHDKMYWYQQDPGMELHLIHYSYGVNSTEKGDLSSESTVSRIRTEHFPLTLESARPSHTSQYLCAAGLAGGTDTQYFGPGTRLTVL.

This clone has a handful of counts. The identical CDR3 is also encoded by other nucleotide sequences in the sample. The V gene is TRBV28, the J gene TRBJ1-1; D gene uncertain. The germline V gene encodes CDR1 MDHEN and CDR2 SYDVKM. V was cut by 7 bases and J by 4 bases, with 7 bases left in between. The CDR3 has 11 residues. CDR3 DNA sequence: TGTGCCAGCACGGGTCTCACTGAAGCTTTCTTT. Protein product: CASTGLTEAFF.

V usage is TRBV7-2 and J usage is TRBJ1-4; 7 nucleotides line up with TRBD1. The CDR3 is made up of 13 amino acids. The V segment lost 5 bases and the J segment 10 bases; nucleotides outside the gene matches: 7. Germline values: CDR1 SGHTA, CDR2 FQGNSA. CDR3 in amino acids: CASSITGEAKLFF. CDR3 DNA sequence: TGTGCCAGCAGCATAACAGGGGAGGCAAAACTGTTTTTT.

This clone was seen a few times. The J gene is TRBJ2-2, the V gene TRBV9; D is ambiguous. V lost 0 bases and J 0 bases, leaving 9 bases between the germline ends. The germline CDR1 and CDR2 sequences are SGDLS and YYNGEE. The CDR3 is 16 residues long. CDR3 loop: CASSVAVRTNTGELFF. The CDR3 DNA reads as TGTGCCAGCAGCGTAGCTGTGCGAACGAACACCGGGGAGCTGTTTTTT.

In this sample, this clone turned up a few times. CDR3 sequence (DNA): TGTGCCAGCAGCTTCCACACTGAAGCTTTCTTT. It translates to CASSFHTEAFF. The genes are TRBV25-1 and TRBJ1-1; the D is unclear. The CDR3 totals 11 residues. Trimming removed 6 bases at V and 3 bases at J, with 5 bases between. Germline CDR1 is MGHDK and CDR2 is SYGVNS.

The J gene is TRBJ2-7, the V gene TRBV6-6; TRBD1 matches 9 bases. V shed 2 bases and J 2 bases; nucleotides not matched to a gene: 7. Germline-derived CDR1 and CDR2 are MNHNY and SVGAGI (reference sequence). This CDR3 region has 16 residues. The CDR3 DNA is TGTGCCAGCAGTTACAGTGGACAGGGGAAACCCTACGAGCAGTACTTC. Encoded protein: CASSYSGQGKPYEQYF.